The 3 T cell receptor beta chains below all came from one sample that was sequenced in a study of T cell repertoires in breast cancer. Paired alpha-beta TCRs of CD8+ T cells were analyzed by expanded emulsion RT-PCR. Unpaired genes were suppressed by blocking oligonucleotides during a second nested PCR. TCRdb analysed the emulsion pairing reads with MiXCR anew, one entry per CDR3 protein. The table lists about 40,000 distinct CDR3 sequences, around 45% of them singletons, with 60% to 75% in the top ten. Sequenced: CD8+ T cells. These receptors came from a pool of human donors with breast cancer or a healthy control (not recorded which).

This clonotype was counted many times. This chain joins TRBV6-1 and TRBJ1-1, with a weak D call TRBD1 (5 bases). CDR3 length: 15 amino acids. V shed 5 bases and J shed 0 bases, with 13 bases lying between them. Germline-derived CDR1 and CDR2 are MNHNS and SASEGT. CDR3 coding DNA: TGTGCCAGCAGTCGGCAGCGGGGCCTGAACACTGAAGCTTTCTTT. Its translation: CASSRQRGLNTEAFF.

This chain joins TRBV28 and TRBJ1-3; 7 bases match TRBD1. Germline assignment: CDR1 MDHEN and CDR2 SYDVKM. Trimming took 0 bases from V and 0 from J; bases not matched to a gene: 2. The CDR3 length is 16 residues. This chain's CDR3 is CASSLWDRNSGNTIYF. CDR3 coding DNA: TGTGCCAGCAGTTTATGGGACAGGAACTCTGGAAACACCATATATTTT.

This clonotype was observed a single time. DNA for the CDR3: TGTGCCAGCAGCTCGGGAGAAGGCGAGCAGTACTTC. Encoded protein: CASSSGEGEQYF. The gene calls are TRBV12-3 or TRBV12-4 and TRBJ2-7; a possible D gene is TRBD2 (6 bases). The CDR3 has 12 residues. V lost 6 bases and J lost 6, with 12 bases in between.